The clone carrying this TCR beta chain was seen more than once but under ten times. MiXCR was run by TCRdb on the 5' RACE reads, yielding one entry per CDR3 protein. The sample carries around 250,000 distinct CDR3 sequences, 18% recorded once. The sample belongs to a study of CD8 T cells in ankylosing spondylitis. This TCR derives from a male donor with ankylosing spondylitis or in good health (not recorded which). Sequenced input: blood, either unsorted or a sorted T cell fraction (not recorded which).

Written as DNA, the CDR3 is TGTGCCACCGGACAGGGGTTGGCAGATACGCAGTATTTT. The encoded protein is CATGQGLADTQYF. The chain employs TRBV19 and TRBJ2-3, with 9 bases identical to TRBD1. The CDR3 has 13 amino acids. Germline CDR1 is LNHDA and CDR2 is SQIVND (reference sequence). The V and J ends lost 10 bases and 4 bases, in that order; junction bases with no gene match: 6.